The present entry profiles one T cell receptor (beta chain) with its context. This entry belongs to a study of blood T cell repertoires in COVID-19. Background on the study: Acute and convalescent COVID-19 specimens originated in the United States, Italy and Spain.

Enrolled through a virtual design, the participants were between 18 and 89 years of age and came from about two dozen US areas. Participant-given clinical history determined each cohort assignment. A case of COVID-19 had been met by exposed participants within 2 weeks before study entry. Sequencing was performed with immunoSEQ multiplex PCR; in TCRdb, only in-frame clones are kept and a portion is missing. The table records approximately 280,000 clones, 80% to 85% of them present only once. The sequenced material came from PBMCs or T cells enriched from blood (not recorded which). This clonotype was sampled from a man aged 40-49 years who had been exposed to COVID-19.

CDR3 sequence: CASTARGGEQYF. The DNA for the CDR3 is TGTGCCAGTACCGCGAGGGGGGGCGAGCAGTACTTC. This chain joins TRBV19 and TRBJ2-7; a weak D match, TRBD2 (7 bases). Germline V gene sequence: CDR1 LNHDA, CDR2 SQIVND (reference sequence). CDR3 length: 12 residues. Trimming left V 7 bases short and J 6 bases short, with 13 bases between.